This TCR beta chain was identified in a study of neurological immune-mediated disorders. General study findings and limits: The expanded clones of different subjects shared no CDR3 amino acid sequences (suggesting private repertoires in all groups).

The sorted libraries drew on fewer than 1.1 million T cells that were CD4+ or CD8+. The authors made cDNA by 5'RACE with 10-nucleotide random UMIs. TCRdb processed the 5' RACE reads anew with MiXCR; each CDR3 protein has one entry. Here the sample spans some 18,000 distinct CDR3 sequences, 6% to 8% being singletons. This clonotype has ten or more counts. Its matching antigen is unknown. This CDR3 is 13 amino acids long. V lost 6 bases and J lost 5; bases outside the gene matches: 3. Germline V gene lookup returns CDR1 ENHRY and CDR2 SYGVKD. This receptor was taken from a young woman with HTLV-1-associated myelopathy (HAM/TSP). Sequenced sample: CD8+ T cells from blood. This chain uses TRBV10-3 with TRBJ2-1; 8 bases are shared with TRBD2. CDR3 sequence reads: CAIRGLDNNEQFF. The CDR3 bases are TGTGCCATCAGGGGACTAGATAACAATGAGCAGTTCTTC.